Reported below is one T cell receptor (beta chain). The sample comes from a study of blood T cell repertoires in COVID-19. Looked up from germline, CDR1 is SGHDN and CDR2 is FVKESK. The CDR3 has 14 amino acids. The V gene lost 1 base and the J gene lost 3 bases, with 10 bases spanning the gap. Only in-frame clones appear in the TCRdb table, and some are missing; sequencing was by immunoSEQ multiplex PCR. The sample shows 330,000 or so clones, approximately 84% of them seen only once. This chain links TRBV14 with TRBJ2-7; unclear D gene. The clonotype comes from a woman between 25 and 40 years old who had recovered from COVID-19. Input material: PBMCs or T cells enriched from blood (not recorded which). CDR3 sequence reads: CASSQATADYEQYF. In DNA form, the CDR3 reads TGTGCCAGCAGCCAAGCAACCGCAGACTACGAGCAGTACTTC.